Following are 20 T cell receptor beta chains from one sample sequenced in a study of spatial heterogeneity in lung cancer. Time point defined: sample taken at primary tumor resection. TCRdb re-derived calls from the 5' RACE reads in MiXCR, one entry per CDR3 protein. The sample shows about 10,000 distinct CDR3 sequences, less than 4.5% of them seen only once. This material consisted of PBMCs, taken at surgery. The receptors stem from a female donor with early-stage non-small cell lung cancer.

This clonotype occurred many times. This chain links TRBV5-1 with TRBJ2-6; no clear D. V lost 0 bases, J lost 4 bases, and 5 bases lay in between. This CDR3 contains 14 residues. Per germline, CDR1 SGHRS and CDR2 YFSETQ. The CDR3 region is CASSLEQGANVLTF. The CDR3 nucleotides are TGCGCCAGCAGCTTGGAACAGGGGGCCAACGTCCTGACTTTC.

V and J are TRBV27 and TRBJ1-1, with 7 bases fitting TRBD1. CDR1 MNHEY and CDR2 SMNVEV come from the germline V gene (reference sequence). This CDR3 region has 15 residues. V trimming: 5 bases; J trimming: 4 bases; junction bases outside the gene matches: 10. Here the CDR3 reads CASSPRTGSGTEAFF. In DNA, the CDR3 is TGTGCCAGCAGTCCCCGGACAGGCAGTGGCACTGAAGCTTTCTTT.

This clonotype was seen only a few times. The genes are TRBV7-2 and TRBJ2-5; D uncertain. This CDR3 contains 15 residues. The germline gives CDR1 SGHTA, CDR2 FQGNSA. V shed 5 bases and J shed 2 bases, with 15 bases lying between them. CDR3 in DNA: TGTGCCAGCAGCCGTTTCAGCAGCCCACAAGAGACCCAGTACTTC. As protein: CASSRFSSPQETQYF.

This clonotype was observed at least ten times. V gene TRBV4-3 combines with J gene TRBJ2-7; the D gene is possibly TRBD2 (5 bases). V lost 4 bases and J 2 bases, leaving 12 bases between the germline ends. The V gene's germline CDR1 is LGHNA and CDR2 YSLEER. CDR3 length: 14 amino acids. This CDR3 reads CASSPGLETYEQYF. The CDR3 bases are TGCGCCAGCAGCCCCGGACTGGAGACCTACGAGCAGTACTTC.

This clonotype has a count of ten or more. The chain carries TRBV15 and TRBJ2-5; 8 bases line up with TRBD2. The germline CDR1 and CDR2 sequences are LNHNV and YYDKDF (reference sequence). The CDR3 loop spans 14 amino acids. V trimming: 5 bases; J trimming: 5 bases; junction bases outside the gene matches: 7. CDR3: CATSSRGGGETQYF. In DNA, the CDR3 is TGTGCCACCAGCTCTCGGGGGGGCGGGGAGACCCAGTACTTC.

This clonotype was seen at least ten times. The rearrangement uses TRBV4-3 and TRBJ2-7; 10 nucleotides align to TRBD1. V lost 1 base to trimming and J lost 4 bases; unmatched junction nucleotides: 4. The CDR3 consists of 15 residues. Germline assignment: CDR1 LGHNA and CDR2 YSLEER. The CDR3 DNA is TGCGCCAGCAGCCAAGGACAGGGGGCAGAATACGAGCAGTACTTC. As protein: CASSQGQGAEYEQYF.

This clonotype was observed many times. The chain has TRBV20-1 and TRBJ2-3; possibly TRBD1 or TRBD2 for D (6 bases each). CDR1 is DFQATT, CDR2 SNEGSKA, per germline (reference sequence). The CDR3 length is 12 residues. The ends were cut back, 4 bases at V and 8 bases at J, with 13 bases in the middle. CDR3 loop: CSATTEGGTQYF. The DNA of the CDR3 is TGCAGTGCTACCACCGAGGGGGGTACGCAGTATTTT.

This clonotype was picked up a small number of times. V usage is TRBV27 and J usage is TRBJ2-3; the D gene is possibly TRBD2 (5 bases). The CDR3 has 15 residues. The germline CDR1 and CDR2 sequences are MNHEY and SMNVEV (reference sequence). The V end lost 6 bases, the J end lost 0 bases, and 13 bases lay between the germline ends. CDR3 in amino acids: CASRASLSSTDTQYF. The CDR3 DNA follows: TGTGCCAGCAGGGCTAGCTTGTCTAGCACAGATACGCAGTATTTT.

This clonotype showed up just a few times. This chain connects TRBV5-1 to TRBJ1-1; no firm D call. Germline CDR1 reads SGHRS; CDR2 reads YFSETQ. The CDR3 runs to 14 residues. V was cut by 4 bases and J by 2 bases, with 12 bases left in between. The CDR3 nucleotides are TGCGCCAGCAGCCCCTTCCCGGGCAACACTGAAGCTTTCTTT. This sequence encodes CASSPFPGNTEAFF.

This clonotype has more than one count but fewer than ten. This chain links TRBV9 with TRBJ2-5, with 11 bases that match TRBD2. Germline CDR1 reads SGDLS; CDR2 reads YYNGEE. Losses at the gene ends were 1 base for V and 4 bases for J; bases not matched to a gene: 3. This CDR3 has 15 amino acids. The CDR3 nucleotides read TGTGCCAGCAGCGTATTAGCGGGGGGGCGAGAGACCCAGTACTTC. This translates into CASSVLAGGRETQYF. Full variable domain (remainder filled in from reference TRBV9 and TRBJ2-5): DSGVTQTPKHLITATGQRVTLRCSPRSGDLSVYWYQQSLDQGLQFLIQYYNGEERAKGNILERFSAQQFPDLHSELNLSSLELGDSALYFCASSVLAGGRETQYFGPGTRLLVL.

This clonotype was picked up many times. The rearrangement joins TRBV12-3 or TRBV12-4 to TRBJ1-2; D perhaps matches TRBD1 (5 bases). V was trimmed by 10 bases and J by 7 bases, leaving 16 bases between them. CDR3 length equals 12 residues. This CDR3 reads CATSWGLSGYTF. The CDR3 region has the DNA TGTGCCACGAGTTGGGGCTTAAGTGGCTACACCTTC.

This clonotype was seen many times. The chain employs TRBV7-6 and TRBJ1-1, with TRBD1 as a possible D gene (5 bases). The CDR3 length is 13 residues. Germline values: CDR1 SGHVS, CDR2 FNYEAQ. Deletions cut 3 bases from V and 6 bases from J, with 11 bases between. The CDR3 loop is CASSFAGRAEAFF. For the CDR3, the DNA is TGTGCCAGCAGCTTTGCAGGGCGCGCTGAAGCTTTCTTT.

This clonotype was seen more than once but under ten times. The CDR3 coding sequence is TGCAGTGCTAGGTCACAGGGATTCTCCTACGAGCAGTACTTC. Translating gives CSARSQGFSYEQYF. The V gene is TRBV20-1, the J gene TRBJ2-7; D is possibly TRBD1 (6 bases). Trimming cost V 3 bases and J 0 bases, with 12 bases left between them. CDR3 length: 14 residues. Per germline, CDR1 DFQATT and CDR2 SNEGSKA (reference sequence).

This clonotype was observed at least ten times. This sequence joins TRBV6-5 and TRBJ1-4; no definite D call. The CDR3 contains 12 residues. The germline V gene encodes CDR1 MNHEY and CDR2 SVGAGI. The V gene lost 6 bases and the J gene lost 3 bases, with 5 bases spanning the gap. This CDR3 is CASRAPNEKLFF. In DNA form, the CDR3 reads TGTGCCAGCAGGGCCCCTAATGAAAAACTGTTTTTT.

The table lists this clonotype with many counts. The rearrangement uses TRBV29-1 and TRBJ1-2; TRBD1 might be the D (5 bases). Germline CDR1 is SQVTM and CDR2 is ANQGSEA. V was cut by 4 bases and J by 4 bases, with 16 bases left in between. This CDR3 region has 14 residues. The CDR3 nucleotides read TGCAGCGTTGTCGAGGGGTCCACGACCTATGGCTACACCTTC. Its protein product is CSVVEGSTTYGYTF.

In regard to this clonotype: Being one base from a much bigger clone, this may be a read error. The rearrangement joins TRBV6-1 to TRBJ2-4, with 9 nucleotides matching TRBD1. The CDR3 is 14 residues long. Trimming at V came to 1 base and at J to 7 bases, leaving 2 bases not matched to a gene. Germline-derived CDR1 and CDR2 are MNHNS and SASEGT. CDR3 coding DNA: TGTGCCAGCAGTGAAGGGGACAGGGAGAACATTCAGTACTTC. Protein sequence: CASSEGDRENIQYF.

This clonotype was picked up many times. The chain couples TRBV14 to TRBJ1-1; D is unclear. Germline V gives CDR1 SGHDN, CDR2 FVKESK. This CDR3 contains 15 residues. Trimming removed 4 bases at V and 4 bases at J, with 16 bases between. The CDR3 reads CASSPLKGTPTEAFF. The DNA of the CDR3 is TGTGCCAGCAGCCCCCTAAAGGGCACGCCCACTGAAGCTTTCTTT.

This clonotype was counted many times. CDR3 loop: CASSSTGFGTEAFF. The CDR3 DNA reads TGTGCCAGCAGTTCGACAGGGTTTGGGACTGAAGCTTTCTTT. The gene calls are TRBV7-9 and TRBJ1-1, with 7 bases identical to TRBD1. Germline CDR1 reads SEHNR; CDR2 reads FQNEAQ (reference sequence). CDR3 length equals 14 residues. After removal of 6 bases from V and 5 bases from J, the junction contained 9 bases not matched to a gene.

In its sample, this clonotype was seen many times. The J gene is TRBJ1-1, the V gene TRBV27; 7 nucleotides align to TRBD1. Germline V gives CDR1 MNHEY, CDR2 SMNVEV (reference sequence). The CDR3 contains 14 residues. V shed 5 bases and J 2 bases; nucleotides not matched to a gene: 5. CDR3 region: CASSPGTANTEAFF. CDR3 coding DNA: TGTGCCAGCAGTCCCGGGACAGCAAACACTGAAGCTTTCTTT.

DNA of the CDR3: TGTGCCAGCAGCTTCGAACCGGGACGGACTAACTATGGCTACACCTTC. Its protein is CASSFEPGRTNYGYTF. The rearrangement uses TRBV7-6 and TRBJ1-2; D possibly corresponds to TRBD1 (5 bases). V shed 3 bases and J shed 0 bases, with 14 bases lying between them. CDR1 and CDR2 (germline): SGHVS, FNYEAQ. The CDR3 has 16 residues.